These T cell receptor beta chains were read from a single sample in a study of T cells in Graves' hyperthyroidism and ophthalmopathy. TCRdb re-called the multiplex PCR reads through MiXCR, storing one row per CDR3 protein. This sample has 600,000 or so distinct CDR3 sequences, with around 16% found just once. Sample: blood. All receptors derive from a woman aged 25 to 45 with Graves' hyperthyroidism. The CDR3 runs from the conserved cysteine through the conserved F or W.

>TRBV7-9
CASSLYLGHEQYF
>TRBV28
CASSLGVSSYNSPLHF
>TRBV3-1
CASSHPGQGNIQYF
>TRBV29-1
CSVEPGVGYEQYF
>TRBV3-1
CASSQDVLREQYF
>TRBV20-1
CSASNAAYNEQFF
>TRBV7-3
CASSLVGGGVETQYF
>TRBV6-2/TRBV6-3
CASSYSGPSPYEQYF
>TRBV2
CATGPQENYGYTF
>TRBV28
CASSGSSPAGTILAKNIQYF
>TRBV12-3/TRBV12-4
CASSPRASLLGETQYF
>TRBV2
CAETGTPSTDTQYF
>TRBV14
CASSLYRDSYEQYF
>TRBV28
CASSLSWSGAFF
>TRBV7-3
CASSLEGGPYEQYF
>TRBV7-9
CASSLAGTGAYEQYF
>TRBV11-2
CASSLVGGVGVGEQSF
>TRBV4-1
CASSQDPGRNGYTF
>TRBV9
CASSVETGSYEQYF
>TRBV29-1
CSVRMPDDRFYEQYF
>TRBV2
CASSDYYDLSALAKNIQYF
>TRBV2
CASSKQGDTLYNEQFF
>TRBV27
CASSLAGQDSYEQYF
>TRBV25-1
CASSEFGTGLNEQFF
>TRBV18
CASSQQGARDEQFF
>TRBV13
CASSSPTSPETQYF
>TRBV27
CASSLGQGAPGYTF
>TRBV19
CASSRAHNTGELFF
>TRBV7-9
CASSLGAYNEKLFF